Listed below are T cell receptor beta chains from one sample, sequenced in a study of CD8+ T cells in alopecia areata. Libraries were prepared by immunoSEQ multiplex PCR; TCRdb keeps only in-frame clonotypes and omits some of them. In the table there are about 150,000 clones, roughly 50% of which are singletons. Sequencing used CD4+ T cells sorted from blood, obtained at week 0. These receptor sequences come from a human donor with alopecia areata. Each CDR3 is given with its conserved first and last residue. Each record gives: D gene, J gene, clone size, V gene, CDR3 protein, CDR3 DNA. A D gene is named only where the DNA matches it firmly. The listing skips clone size in some rows; elsewhere it reads once, few, many or a size class.

-,TRBJ2-5,-,TRBV7-2,CASSSSSPETQYF,TGTGCCAGCAGCTCTTCTAGCCCAGAGACCCAGTACTTC
-,TRBJ1-1,-,TRBV29-1,CSVWSRGTQAEAFF,TGCAGCGTTTGGAGCCGGGGGACACAAGCTGAAGCTTTCTTT
-,TRBJ1-1,few,TRBV29-1,CSARQGIEAFF,TGCAGCGCCAGGCAGGGAATAGAAGCTTTCTTT
-,TRBJ1-6,-,TRBV9,CASSVTDASNSPLHF,TGTGCCAGCAGCGTAACCGACGCGAGTAATTCACCCCTCCACTTT
-,TRBJ1-1,-,TRBV9,CASSLGGGMNTEAFF,TGTGCCAGCAGCTTGGGTGGAGGGATGAACACTGAAGCTTTCTTT
-,TRBJ1-2,-,TRBV9,CASSVDTAGDYGYTF,TGTGCCAGCAGCGTAGACACGGCCGGGGACTATGGCTACACCTTC
TRBD1,TRBJ1-2,few,TRBV7-2,CASSLEAGGYGYTF,TGTGCCAGCAGCTTAGAAGCAGGGGGATATGGCTACACCTTC
-,TRBJ1-4,-,TRBV7-9,CASSLTGGEKLFF,TGTGCCAGCAGCCTGACAGGTGGAGAAAAACTGTTTTTT
-,TRBJ2-3,few,TRBV18,CASSPPRGSASTDTQYF,TGTGCCAGCTCACCACCCAGGGGTTCCGCTAGCACAGATACGCAGTATTTT
-,TRBJ1-2,-,TRBV27,CASSPRGGLDYGYTF,TGTGCCAGCAGCCCTAGGGGGGGGCTGGACTATGGCTACACCTTC
-,TRBJ2-1,-,TRBV7-9,CASSLGGTAQFF,TGTGCCAGCAGCTTAGGGGGGACCGCGCAGTTCTTC
TRBD1,TRBJ2-5,many,TRBV7-2,CASSLGTGSRTQYF,TGTGCCAGCAGCTTAGGGACAGGCTCGCGGACCCAGTACTTC
-,TRBJ2-6,-,TRBV25-1,CASSSGANVLTF,TGTGCCAGCAGCTCTGGGGCCAACGTCCTGACTTTC
TRBD1,TRBJ2-5,-,TRBV27,CASSHRQGRETQYF,TGTGCCAGCAGTCACCGACAGGGCCGGGAGACCCAGTACTTC
-,TRBJ1-1,-,TRBV7-9,CASSFGGMNTEAFF,TGTGCCAGCAGCTTCGGCGGAATGAACACTGAAGCTTTCTTT
-,TRBJ1-2,once,TRBV30,CAWSLGRVYGYTF,TGTGCCTGGAGTTTAGGCCGAGTCTATGGCTACACCTTC
-,TRBJ1-1,-,TRBV4-2,CASSQETRADTEAFF,TGTGCCAGCAGCCAAGAGACCAGGGCCGACACTGAAGCTTTCTTT
TRBD1,TRBJ1-5,few,TRBV10-3,CAISGQGGRQPQHF,TGTGCCATCAGTGGACAGGGGGGCAGACAGCCCCAGCATTTT
TRBD1,TRBJ1-2,-,TRBV30,CAWAQGATYGYTF,TGTGCCTGGGCCCAGGGGGCCACCTATGGCTACACCTTC
-,TRBJ1-3,few,TRBV19,CATKVGSGNTIYF,TGTGCCACCAAGGTGGGCTCTGGAAACACCATATATTTT
-,TRBJ2-7,-,TRBV5-8,CASSLSFLGNEQYF,TGTGCCAGCAGCTTGTCCTTCCTTGGCAACGAGCAGTACTTC
-,TRBJ1-2,-,TRBV6-5,CASRPTELLNYGYTF,TGTGCCAGCAGGCCAACAGAACTCCTAAACTATGGCTACACCTTC
-,TRBJ1-6,-,TRBV30,CAWSLGRGKRSPLHF,TGTGCCTGGAGTCTCGGAAGGGGGAAAAGATCACCCCTCCACTTT
TRBD2,TRBJ2-3,-,TRBV4-2,CASSQAGSGGTPTDTQYF,TGTGCCAGCAGCCAAGCCGGTAGCGGGGGGACGCCCACAGATACGCAGTATTTT
TRBD2,TRBJ2-3,-,TRBV4-2,CASSQEPLAGVRSTDTQYF,TGTGCCAGCAGCCAAGAACCCCTAGCGGGGGTCCGGTCCACAGATACGCAGTATTTT
TRBD2,TRBJ2-1,few,TRBV6-5,CASRSGTSVNEQFF,TGTGCCAGCCGGTCAGGGACTAGCGTCAATGAGCAGTTCTTC